One sample yielded the 22 T cell receptor beta chains listed below, sequenced in a study of blood T cell repertoires in COVID-19. Repertoires were generated with immunoSEQ multiplex PCR, while TCRdb's copy carries only in-frame clones and drops some. The table shows more than 200,000 clones, with around 84% occurring only once. Sample: peripheral blood. Every receptor here comes from a man in his fifties or sixties with acute or convalescent COVID-19.

This chain joins TRBV21-1 and TRBJ1-5; the table's D gene call, TRBD1, was not cross checked with the DNA. TRBV21-1 is termed a pseudogene. CDR3 length equals 17 residues. In nucleotides, the CDR3 is TGTGCCAGCAGCAAAGCACCGGGACAGGTTGACAATCAGCCCCAGCATTTT. This sequence encodes CASSKAPGQVDNQPQHF.

V is TRBV27 and J is TRBJ1-4; a weak D match, TRBD1 (6 bases). CDR1 and CDR2 (germline): MNHEY, SMNVEV (reference sequence). V lost 2 bases to trimming and J lost 8 bases, with 15 bases between them. This CDR3 is 15 amino acids long. CDR3 sequence: CASSLRGGPWEKLFF. DNA of the CDR3: TGTGCCAGCAGTTTAAGGGGGGGCCCGTGGGAAAAACTGTTTTTT.

The chain couples TRBV19 to TRBJ2-1, with TRBD2 matching 14 bases. The length of the CDR3 is 15 residues. CDR1 is LNHDA and CDR2 is SQIVND in the germline V gene (reference sequence). V lost 4 bases, J lost 9 bases, and 5 bases stayed unmatched. DNA for the CDR3: TGTGCCAGTAGTACGACTAGCGGGGGGGCCATTGAGCAGTTCTTC. This sequence encodes CASSTTSGGAIEQFF.

This rearrangement joins TRBV10-3 to TRBJ2-3, with a possible D match to TRBD1 (6 bases). The germline V gene has CDR1 ENHRY and CDR2 SYGVKD. The CDR3 extends over 14 amino acids. The V end lost 5 bases, the J end lost 1 base, and 10 bases lay between the germline ends. CDR3 nucleotides: TGTGCCATCAGTCGGACAGAGGGCACAGATACGCAGTATTTT. Amino acid sequence: CAISRTEGTDTQYF.

The chain has TRBV2 and TRBJ1-2; TRBD1 might be the D (5 bases). CDR3 length equals 15 residues. Germline V lookup: CDR1 SNHLY, CDR2 FYNNEI. V shed 2 bases and J shed 2 bases, with 12 bases lying between them. The CDR3 DNA reads as TGTGCCAGCAGTGAATCCCAGGGCGGCAACTATGGCTACACCTTC. Amino acid sequence: CASSESQGGNYGYTF.

The V and J genes are TRBV5-8 and TRBJ1-2; the D is unclear. Trimming cost V 4 bases and J 2 bases, with 15 bases left between them. CDR3 length equals 15 residues. The germline CDR1 and CDR2 sequences are SGHTS and YDEGEE. The DNA for the CDR3 is TGTGCCAGCAGCCCGCGTAGTCACCCCAACTATGGCTACACCTTC. Encoded protein: CASSPRSHPNYGYTF.

This chain connects TRBV2 to TRBJ1-2; possible D gene TRBD1, 5 bases. This CDR3 has 16 residues. V lost 7 bases, J lost 0 bases, and 18 bases lay in between. The V gene's germline CDR1 is SNHLY and CDR2 FYNNEI. CDR3 sequence reads: CASNQRQGTPNYGYTF. The CDR3, as DNA: TGTGCCAGCAACCAGAGGCAGGGCACCCCTAACTATGGCTACACCTTC.

This chain joins TRBV6-6 and TRBJ2-1; 9 nucleotides match TRBD2. Germline trimming cut 3 bases from V and 0 bases from J; bases unmatched to any gene: 3. From germline, CDR1 is MNHNY and CDR2 SVGAGI (reference sequence). The CDR3 extends over 16 amino acids. CDR3 in amino acids: CASSYRAGGSYNEQFF. Here the CDR3 DNA reads TGTGCCAGCAGTTATAGAGCGGGGGGCTCCTACAATGAGCAGTTCTTC.

The chain carries TRBV19 and TRBJ2-2, with TRBD1 identical over 10 bases. The germline CDR1 and CDR2 sequences are LNHDA and SQIVND (reference sequence). There are 14 residues in the CDR3. The ends lost 5 bases at V and 10 bases at J; junction bases unmatched: 7. CDR3 coding DNA: TGTGCCAGTAGTCCTCTTGACAGGGGGCAGGAGCTGTTTTTT. Amino acid sequence: CASSPLDRGQELFF. Together with reference TRBV19 and TRBJ2-2, the CDR3 gives the full variable domain: DGGITQSPKYLFRKEGQNVTLSCEQNLNHDAMYWYRQDPGQGLRLIYYSQIVNDFQKGDIAEGYSVSREKKESFPLTVTSAQKNPTAFYLCASSPLDRGQELFFGEGSRLTVL.

This clone showed up just a few times. The chain recombines TRBV28 with TRBJ1-2; weak D call: TRBD1 (6 bases). The CDR3 sequence is 14 residues long. Germline CDR1 reads MDHEN; CDR2 reads SYDVKM. V was clipped by 5 bases and J by 3 bases, with 13 bases between them. The CDR3 sequence: CASSGTGPYYGYTF. The CDR3 coding sequence is TGTGCCAGCAGTGGAACAGGGCCTTACTATGGCTACACCTTC.

The gene calls are TRBV5-1 and TRBJ2-1, with 11 bases aligning to TRBD2. CDR1 and CDR2 from the germline V gene are SGHRS and YFSETQ. The trim removed 4 bases at V and 3 bases at J, leaving 9 bases unmatched. CDR3 size: 17 residues. The DNA for the CDR3 is TGCGCCAGCAGCCTTGCCGCCGGACTAGCGGGCTACAATGAGCAGTTCTTC. It encodes CASSLAAGLAGYNEQFF.

V gene TRBV19 combines with J gene TRBJ2-5; 10 bases line up with TRBD2. The junction had 10 bases not matched to a gene; V was cut back by 2 bases and J by 1 base. Per germline, CDR1 LNHDA and CDR2 SQIVND (reference sequence). The CDR3 totals 18 residues. The DNA of the CDR3 is TGTGCCAGTAGTATATCTCCCCCGGCTAGCGGGGGCCAAGAGACCCAGTACTTC. Residues: CASSISPPASGGQETQYF.

The chain combines TRBV6-1 with TRBJ2-1; the D gene is possibly TRBD2 (6 bases). Germline assignment: CDR1 MNHNS and CDR2 SASEGT. Trimming removed 4 bases from V and 0 bases from J, with 13 bases in between. The CDR3 is 16 residues long. The CDR3 sequence: CASSGVAVHSYNEQFF. In DNA form, the CDR3 reads TGTGCCAGCAGTGGGGTAGCGGTACACTCCTACAATGAGCAGTTCTTC.

V and J are TRBV9 and TRBJ2-1; TRBD1 might be the D (5 bases). Trimming pared 4 bases from V and 6 bases from J, leaving 14 bases between. Germline assignment: CDR1 SGDLS and CDR2 YYNGEE. The CDR3 spans 14 residues. In DNA form, the CDR3 reads TGTGCCAGCAGCCCCCGCTCAGGGCTCAATGAGCAGTTCTTC. Residues: CASSPRSGLNEQFF. The variable domain in full, with the rest retrieved from reference TRBV9 and TRBJ2-1, is DSGVTQTPKHLITATGQRVTLRCSPRSGDLSVYWYQQSLDQGLQFLIQYYNGEERAKGNILERFSAQQFPDLHSELNLSSLELGDSALYFCASSPRSGLNEQFFGPGTRLTVL.

V is TRBV2 and J is TRBJ1-1; the match to TRBD1 covers 8 bases. V dropped 11 bases and J dropped 0; count of bases not matched to a gene: 5. Germline loops: CDR1 SNHLY, CDR2 FYNNEI. The CDR3 covers 13 residues. CDR3 in amino acids: CAGGTGLNTEAFF. Here the CDR3 DNA reads TGTGCCGGGGGGACAGGATTGAACACTGAAGCTTTCTTT.

V gene TRBV4-2 combines with J gene TRBJ1-6; tentative D call: TRBD1 (6 bases). Germline loops: CDR1 LGHNA, CDR2 YNFKEQ. The CDR3 sequence is 16 residues long. The V end lost 0 bases, the J end lost 4 bases, and 10 bases lay between the germline ends. The CDR3 is CASSQDGTGYNSPLHF. The CDR3 nucleotides are TGTGCCAGCAGCCAAGACGGTACAGGGTATAATTCACCCCTCCACTTT.

The CDR3 spells CASSARQGRNEQYF. CDR3 nucleotide sequence: TGTGCCAGCAGCGCCAGACAGGGTAGGAACGAGCAGTACTTC. The rearrangement uses TRBV5-6 and TRBJ2-7; 7 bases are shared with TRBD1. Trimming took 4 bases from V and 5 from J; bases not matched to a gene: 9. The CDR3 runs to 14 residues. Germline V lookup: CDR1 SGHDT, CDR2 YYEEEE.

V is TRBV18 and J is TRBJ1-4; TRBD1 aligns across 10 bases. V shed 2 bases and J 4 bases; nucleotides not matched to a gene: 10. The CDR3 consists of 18 residues. Germline assignment: CDR1 KGHSH and CDR2 LQKENI. The CDR3 is CASSPTRVTGGLNEKLFF. CDR3 sequence (DNA): TGTGCCAGCTCACCAACCCGAGTGACAGGGGGCCTTAATGAAAAACTGTTTTTT.

This clone was counted once. CDR3 DNA sequence: TGTGCCAGCAGTCCCTGGGTCTCTCTCGGGGACACTGAAGCTTTCTTT. It is translated as CASSPWVSLGDTEAFF. The chain couples TRBV27 to TRBJ1-1; no firm D call. The CDR3 has 16 amino acids. Per germline, CDR1 MNHEY and CDR2 SMNVEV (reference sequence). Trimming cost V 5 bases and J 3 bases, with 19 bases left between them.

The V and J genes are TRBV19 and TRBJ1-3; the D gene is possibly TRBD1 (6 bases). Per the germline V gene, CDR1 is LNHDA and CDR2 is SQIVND (reference sequence). This CDR3 region has 16 residues. The V end lost 1 base, the J end lost 0 bases, and 10 bases lay between the germline ends. CDR3: CASSIAGENSGNTIYF. CDR3 in DNA: TGTGCCAGTAGTATAGCAGGGGAGAACTCTGGAAACACCATATATTTT.

The gene calls are TRBV6-1 and TRBJ1-2; 7 nucleotides agree with TRBD1. The V and J ends lost 2 bases and 0 bases, in that order; junction bases with no gene match: 9. The CDR3 covers 17 residues. The germline gives CDR1 MNHNS, CDR2 SASEGT. The CDR3: CASSEPLVQGANYGYTF. The CDR3 nucleotides are TGTGCCAGCAGTGAACCACTGGTTCAGGGGGCTAACTATGGCTACACCTTC.

This rearrangement joins TRBV4-1 to TRBJ2-6; weak D call: TRBD2 (5 bases). The CDR3 is 15 amino acids. Germline CDR1 reads MGHRA; CDR2 reads YSYEKL. V lost 1 base to trimming and J lost 4 bases, with 8 bases between them. The chain's CDR3 is CASSQVLAGANVLTF. The CDR3 region has the DNA TGCGCCAGCAGCCAAGTTCTAGCCGGGGCCAACGTCCTGACTTTC.